This TCR beta chain was sequenced during a study of T cells in Graves' hyperthyroidism and ophthalmopathy. CDR3 size: 13 residues. Between the trimmed V and J ends, which lost 3 bases and 0 bases, there was a span of 9 bases. Germline V gives CDR1 DFQATT, CDR2 SNEGSKA (reference sequence). This clonotype was counted ten times or more. The source material, RNA transcripts, was used to amplify TCR beta CDR3 regions. HTBI primers drove first-round RT-PCR of the TCR CDR3. Each CDR3 protein is one row after TCRdb ran MiXCR on the multiplex PCR reads. The sample includes 350,000 to 400,000 distinct CDR3 sequences, roughly 19% of them seen just once.

Material for sequencing was blood. This TCR came from a woman between 18 and 29 years old with Graves' hyperthyroidism. The chain joins TRBV20-1 to TRBJ2-7, with D hard to call. The CDR3 DNA sequence: TGCAGTGCTAGTCCGGACGCCTCCTACGAGCAGTACTTC. Its protein product is CSASPDASYEQYF.